This TCR beta chain emerged from a study of regulatory T cells in long-lasting Graves disease. The CDR3 contains 14 residues. Looked up from germline, CDR1 is ENHRY and CDR2 is SYGVKD. V lost 5 bases and J lost 0; bases outside the gene matches: 3. Arm-PCR of CDR3 regions with iRepertoire HTBI primers generated TCR beta libraries. In the authors' methods: Identified segments across samples numbered roughly 60 TRBV and more than 12 TRBJ. TCRdb fed the multiplex PCR reads into MiXCR, producing one record per CDR3 protein. In this record, the V and J calls reflect TCRdb's handling and not the investigators' own analysis. This table has hundreds of thousands of distinct CDR3 sequences, approximately 15% appearing once. Overall study findings and caveats: It was peripheral blood alone, not thyroid tissue, that was studied.

The time point was: newly diagnosed GD, antithyroid drugs for less than 3 months. The TCR library was made from RNA extracted from PBMCs. This clonotype showed up many times. Its antigen is undetermined. This sample was also put to use in a study of T cells in Graves' hyperthyroidism and ophthalmopathy.

This rearrangement joins TRBV10-3 to TRBJ2-5; 7 bases line up with TRBD2. Here the sequenced sample was peripheral blood mononuclear cells (PBMCs), taken at new diagnosis, from a patient treated with antithyroid drugs. The TCR was taken from a woman in her 30s with Graves disease. In DNA form, the CDR3 reads TGTGCCATCAGTAATCGGGGGGACCAAGAGACCCAGTACTTC. Protein sequence: CAISNRGDQETQYF.